The next 11 T cell receptor beta chains were all read from a single sample in a study of OX40 agonist ivuxolimab in advanced cancers. Sequencing used immunoSEQ multiplex PCR; TCRdb keeps in-frame clones, though not all of them. Of more than 45,000 clones in the sample, 70% to 90% were seen once. The sample was CD4+ or CD8+ T cells sorted from blood, taken in a trial of the OX40 agonist ivuxolimab. The receptor source for this set is an adult with an advanced solid tumor such as melanoma, head and neck, liver or kidney cancer.

The genes are TRBV10-3 and TRBJ2-1; 8 bases are a match to TRBD2. V gave up 5 bases and J gave up 9 bases; unmatched junction bases: 9. This CDR3 spans 14 amino acids. Germline V gene sequence: CDR1 ENHRY, CDR2 SYGVKD. Written as DNA, the CDR3 is TGTGCCATCAGTACCGGGGGGGCCTTGTCTGAGCAGTTCTTC. Amino acids: CAISTGGALSEQFF.

This clone was observed a few times. The V call is TRBV7-9, the J call TRBJ1-1, with D possibly TRBD1 on 5 matching bases. Looked up from germline, CDR1 is SEHNR and CDR2 is FQNEAQ (reference sequence). V was clipped by 5 bases and J by 10 bases, with 11 bases between them. The CDR3 has 11 amino acids. In DNA, the CDR3 is TGTGCCAGCAGCATGACAGTTGGAGCTTTCTTT. Translation gives CASSMTVGAFF.

The gene calls are TRBV4-1 and TRBJ2-7; D might be TRBD1 (6 bases). Germline V gives CDR1 MGHRA, CDR2 YSYEKL. Trimming removed 6 bases from V and 6 bases from J, with 12 bases in between. The CDR3 has 12 residues. CDR3 region: CASSPTGGEQYF. CDR3 bases: TGCGCCAGCAGTCCGACAGGTGGCGAGCAGTACTTC.

The chain employs TRBV18 and TRBJ2-1, with D tentatively TRBD2 (5 bases). This CDR3 has 15 amino acids. Trimming pared 2 bases from V and 7 bases from J, leaving 15 bases between. Germline assignment: CDR1 KGHSH and CDR2 LQKENI. For the CDR3, the DNA is TGTGCCAGCTCACCAGCGGACTCCCTGAGAAATGAGCAGTTCTTC. Protein: CASSPADSLRNEQFF.

The chain joins TRBV7-3 to TRBJ1-1; the D is unclear. Trimming pared 5 bases from V and 8 bases from J, leaving 15 bases between. Germline values: CDR1 SGHTA, CDR2 FQGTGA. The CDR3 loop spans 13 amino acids. CDR3 nucleotide sequence: TGTGCCAGCAGCCCACAACCGGGATCCGAAGCTTTCTTT. Translation: CASSPQPGSEAFF.

The chain joins TRBV6-5 to TRBJ2-1; no clear D. This CDR3 has 11 amino acids. The ends were cut back, 7 bases at V and 1 base at J, with 2 bases in the middle. Germline-derived CDR1 and CDR2 are MNHEY and SVGAGI. The CDR3 DNA sequence: TGTGCCAGCATGTCCTACAATGAGCAGTTCTTC. Encoded protein: CASMSYNEQFF.

The chain couples TRBV20-1 to TRBJ2-3; the D is unclear. The CDR3 totals 11 residues. V lost 7 bases to trimming and J lost 6 bases, with 11 bases between them. The germline V gene encodes CDR1 DFQATT and CDR2 SNEGSKA (reference sequence). The CDR3 sequence: CSVPGYDTQYF. CDR3 nucleotide sequence: TGCAGTGTTCCCGGGTACGATACGCAGTATTTT.

The CDR3 loop is CASSYGGLAGNEQFF. Written as DNA, the CDR3 is TGTGCCAGCAGTTACGGGGGACTAGCGGGAAATGAGCAGTTCTTC. This chain links TRBV6-5 with TRBJ2-1; 13 bases are shared with TRBD2. The CDR3 loop spans 15 amino acids. The ends lost 2 bases at V and 7 bases at J; junction bases unmatched: 2. Germline loops: CDR1 MNHEY, CDR2 SVGAGI.

The rearrangement links TRBV27 to TRBJ2-3; 9 bases match TRBD2. Germline CDR1 is MNHEY and CDR2 is SMNVEV (reference sequence). This CDR3 is 18 amino acids long. The V and J ends lost 0 bases and 0 bases, in that order; junction bases with no gene match: 7. CDR3 residues: CASSLSKRGAPSTDTQYF. The CDR3 nucleotides read TGTGCCAGCAGTTTATCCAAGCGGGGGGCTCCTAGCACAGATACGCAGTATTTT.

The V call is TRBV30, the J call TRBJ1-5; 7 positions match TRBD1. Germline trimming cut 4 bases from V and 5 bases from J; bases unmatched to any gene: 8. Germline V CDR1 and CDR2: GTSNPN, SVGIG (reference sequence). The CDR3 length is 14 residues. The CDR3 here is CAWTLAGGYQPQHF. The DNA for the CDR3 is TGTGCCTGGACACTCGCAGGGGGTTATCAGCCCCAGCATTTT.

The chain carries TRBV4-3 and TRBJ1-2, with D possibly TRBD1 on 5 matching bases. The germline V and J ends were trimmed by 0 bases and 3 bases, with 20 bases remaining between them. This CDR3 is 18 amino acids long. Germline V gene sequence: CDR1 LGHNA, CDR2 YSLEER. Here the CDR3 reads CASSQEGPGGAIDYGYTF. The CDR3 region has the DNA TGCGCCAGCAGCCAAGAGGGGCCCGGCGGGGCAATTGACTATGGCTACACCTTC.